This T cell receptor (beta chain) was recorded in a study of cytomegalovirus exposure and HLA in healthy donors. This clone was counted between two and nine times. The primer mix had 60 Vbeta and 13 Jbeta primers. TCRdb's copy holds only in-frame clones and misses some; the assay was immunoSEQ multiplex PCR. The sample comprises nearly 110,000 clones, about two thirds of which are singletons, and less than 3.5% rests with the top ten. V lost 5 bases and J lost 7; bases outside the gene matches: 8. The CDR3 consists of 16 residues. The germline gives CDR1 SQVTM, CDR2 ANQGSEA. The sample consisted of PBMCs. The chain links TRBV29-1 to TRBJ2-2, with TRBD2 identical over 15 bases. This clonotype was obtained from a female donor in good health and CMV-seronegative. The CDR3 here is CSVWTSGRAGVGELFF. The CDR3 nucleotides read TGCAGCGTTTGGACTAGCGGGAGGGCCGGGGTCGGGGAGCTGTTTTTT.